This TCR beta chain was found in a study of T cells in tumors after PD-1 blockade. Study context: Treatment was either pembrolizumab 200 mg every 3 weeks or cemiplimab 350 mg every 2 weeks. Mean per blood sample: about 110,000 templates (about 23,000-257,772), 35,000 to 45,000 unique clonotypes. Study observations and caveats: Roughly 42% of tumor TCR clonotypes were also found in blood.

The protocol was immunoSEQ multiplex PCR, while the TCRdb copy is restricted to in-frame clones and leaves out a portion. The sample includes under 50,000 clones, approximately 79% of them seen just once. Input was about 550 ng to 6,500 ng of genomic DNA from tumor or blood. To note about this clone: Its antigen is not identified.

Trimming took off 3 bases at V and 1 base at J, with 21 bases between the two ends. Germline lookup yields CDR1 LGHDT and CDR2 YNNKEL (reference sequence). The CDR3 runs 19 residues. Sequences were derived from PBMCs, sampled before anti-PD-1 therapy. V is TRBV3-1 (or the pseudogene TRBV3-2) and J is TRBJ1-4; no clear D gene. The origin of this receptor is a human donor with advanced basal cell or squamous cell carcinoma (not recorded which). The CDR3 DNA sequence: TGTGCCAGCAGCCAGCCGTTGTCGGGGAGGAAGAAAACTAATGAAAAACTGTTTTTT. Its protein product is CASSQPLSGRKKTNEKLFF.